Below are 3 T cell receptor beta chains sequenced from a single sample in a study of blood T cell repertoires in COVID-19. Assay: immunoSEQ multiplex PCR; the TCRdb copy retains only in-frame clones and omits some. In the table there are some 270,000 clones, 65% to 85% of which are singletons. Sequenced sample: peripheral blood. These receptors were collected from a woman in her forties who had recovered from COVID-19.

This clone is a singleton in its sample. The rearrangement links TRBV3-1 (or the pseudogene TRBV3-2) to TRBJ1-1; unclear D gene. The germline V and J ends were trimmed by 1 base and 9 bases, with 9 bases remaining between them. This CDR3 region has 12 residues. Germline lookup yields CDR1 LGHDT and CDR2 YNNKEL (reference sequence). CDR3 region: CASSQVAGKAFF. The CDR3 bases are TGTGCCAGCAGCCAAGTGGCCGGGAAAGCTTTCTTT.

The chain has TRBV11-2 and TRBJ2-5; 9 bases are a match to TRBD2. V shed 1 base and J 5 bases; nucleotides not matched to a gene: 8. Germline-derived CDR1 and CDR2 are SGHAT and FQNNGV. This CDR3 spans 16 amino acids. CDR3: CASSLVAGGPVETQYF. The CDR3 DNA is TGTGCCAGCAGCTTAGTCGCGGGGGGGCCGGTGGAGACCCAGTACTTC. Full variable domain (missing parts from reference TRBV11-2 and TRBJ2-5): EAGVAQSPRYKIIEKRQSVAFWCNPISGHATLYWYQQILGQGPKLLIQFQNNGVVDDSQLPKDRFSAERLKGVDSTLKIQPAKLEDSAVYLCASSLVAGGPVETQYFGPGTRLLVL.

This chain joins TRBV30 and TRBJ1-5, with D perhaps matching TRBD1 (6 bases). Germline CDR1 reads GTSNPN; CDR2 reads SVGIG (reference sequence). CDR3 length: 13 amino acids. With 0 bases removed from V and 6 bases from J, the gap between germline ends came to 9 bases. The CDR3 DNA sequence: TGTGCCTGGAGTGTACTAGGGGGTCAGCCCCAGCATTTT. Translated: CAWSVLGGQPQHF.